This T cell receptor beta chain was retrieved from a study of cytomegalovirus exposure and HLA in healthy donors. Looking at the study overall: Counted in an early data release were about 80 million unique TCRs from HLA-typed donors. Notes on the study in general: Some TCR beta chains (about 180 of them) were listed as cytomegalovirus-associated.

The table lists this clone with a few counts. Its antigen is unidentified. PCR was performed using 60 Vbeta and 13 Jbeta primers. Clones were sequenced by immunoSEQ multiplex PCR, and TCRdb holds only the in-frame ones, with some missing. The sample records fewer than 200,000 clones, about 80% being singletons. CDR1 and CDR2 (germline): GTSNPN, SVGIG (reference sequence). V shed 3 bases and J shed 4 bases, with 10 bases lying between them. The CDR3 has 13 residues. The chain carries TRBV30 and TRBJ1-5; D is ambiguous. Sample: PBMCs. This TCR derives from a woman younger than 45 in good health and CMV-seropositive. DNA for the CDR3: TGTGCCTGGAGCGGCAGGATTAATCAGCCCCAGCATTTT. Residues: CAWSGRINQPQHF.